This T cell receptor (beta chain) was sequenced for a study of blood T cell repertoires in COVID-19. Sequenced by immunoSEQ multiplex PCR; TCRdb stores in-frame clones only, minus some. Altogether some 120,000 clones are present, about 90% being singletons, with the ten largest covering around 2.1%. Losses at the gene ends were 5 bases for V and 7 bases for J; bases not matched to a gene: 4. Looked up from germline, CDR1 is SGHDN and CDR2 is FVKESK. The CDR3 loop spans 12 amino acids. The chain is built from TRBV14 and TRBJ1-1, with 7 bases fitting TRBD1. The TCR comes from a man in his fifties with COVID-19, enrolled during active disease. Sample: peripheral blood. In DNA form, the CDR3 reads TGTGCCAGCAGCTATTACAGGGGTGAAGCTTTCTTT. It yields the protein CASSYYRGEAFF.